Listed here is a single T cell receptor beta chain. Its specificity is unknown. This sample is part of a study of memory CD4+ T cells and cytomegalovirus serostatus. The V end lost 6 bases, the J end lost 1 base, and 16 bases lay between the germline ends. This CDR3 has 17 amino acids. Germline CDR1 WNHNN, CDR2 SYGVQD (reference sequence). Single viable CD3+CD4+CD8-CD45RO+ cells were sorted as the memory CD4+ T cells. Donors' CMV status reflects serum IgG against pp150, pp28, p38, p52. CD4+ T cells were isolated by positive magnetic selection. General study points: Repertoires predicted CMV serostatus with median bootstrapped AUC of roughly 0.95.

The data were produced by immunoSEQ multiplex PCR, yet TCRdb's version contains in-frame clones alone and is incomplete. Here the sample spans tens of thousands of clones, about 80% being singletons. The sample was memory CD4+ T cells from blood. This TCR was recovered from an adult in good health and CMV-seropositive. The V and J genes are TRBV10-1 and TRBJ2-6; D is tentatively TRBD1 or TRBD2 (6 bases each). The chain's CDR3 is CASSRGGLRSGANVLTF. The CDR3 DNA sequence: TGCGCCAGCAGCCGTGGGGGGCTAAGGTCTGGGGCCAACGTCCTGACTTTC.